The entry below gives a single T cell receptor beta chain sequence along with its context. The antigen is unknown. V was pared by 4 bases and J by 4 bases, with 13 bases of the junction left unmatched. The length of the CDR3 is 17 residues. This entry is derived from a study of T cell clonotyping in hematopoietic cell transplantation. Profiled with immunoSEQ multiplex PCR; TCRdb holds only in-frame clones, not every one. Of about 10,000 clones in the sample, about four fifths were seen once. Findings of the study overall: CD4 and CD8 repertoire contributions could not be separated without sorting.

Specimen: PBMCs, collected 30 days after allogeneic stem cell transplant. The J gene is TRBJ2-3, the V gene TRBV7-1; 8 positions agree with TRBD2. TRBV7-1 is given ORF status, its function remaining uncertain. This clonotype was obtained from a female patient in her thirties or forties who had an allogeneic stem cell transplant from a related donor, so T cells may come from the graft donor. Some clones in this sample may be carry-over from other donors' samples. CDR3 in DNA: TGTGCCAGCAGCTTTCCTCGTGGGCGGGAGGTGCCAGATACGCAGTATTTT. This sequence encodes CASSFPRGREVPDTQYF.